The clone carrying this T cell receptor beta chain was counted at least ten times. Its antigen is not known. In TCRdb, the reads were re-called with MiXCR into one record per CDR3 protein. The repertoire consists of roughly 500,000 distinct CDR3 sequences, with more than 15% occurring once and the leading ten covering 20% to 30%. The germline gives CDR1 SEHNR, CDR2 FQNEAQ (reference sequence). The CDR3 runs to 12 residues. The V gene end was trimmed by 7 bases and the J gene end by 15 bases; junction bases not matched to a gene: 7. The data were taken from a study of T cell repertoires in cytomegalovirus infection. At the level of the study: Public TCR beta signatures indicated both CMV infection and matching HLA type. General study results and limits: Summed public TCR beta family frequency identified CMV carriers bearing the relevant HLA.

The sequence derives from a human donor in good health (CMV status not recorded). Some clones in this sample may be carry-over from other donors' samples. The J gene is TRBJ2-1, the V gene TRBV7-9, with 12 bases aligning to TRBD1. Sequencing was carried out using CD8+ T cells from PBMCs. CDR3 sequence reads: CASTMGQGAPFF. The CDR3 DNA reads TGTGCCAGCACCATGGGACAGGGGGCCCCGTTCTTC.